This TCR beta chain derives from a study of T cells in Graves' hyperthyroidism and ophthalmopathy. At the level of the study: It was at initial diagnosis, before any treatment, that peripheral blood was collected. Points from the study as a whole: Stable hyperthyroidism was told apart from ophthalmopathy by a model built on 13 V-J features.

Researchers amplified the TCR beta CDR3 regions from RNA transcripts. Initially, a first-round RT-PCR of the TCR CDR3 employed the HTBI primer set. TCRdb independently ran MiXCR on the multiplex PCR reads; one entry per CDR3 protein. This sample has about 410,000 distinct CDR3 sequences, with roughly 14% found just once. Investigators excluded patients with uncontrolled infection, other autoimmune disease, pregnancy or lactation. The study based diagnoses on clinical symptoms, serum thyroxine and TRAb, thyroid ultrasound and orbital computed tomography. This clonotype was picked up many times. Its antigen is as yet unknown. V trimming: 5 bases; J trimming: 4 bases; junction bases outside the gene matches: 13. The CDR3 length is 16 residues.

The chain carries TRBV12-3 or TRBV12-4 and TRBJ2-5; 7 bases are shared with TRBD2. Sequenced: blood. This TCR derives from a man aged 18 to 30 with Graves' ophthalmopathy. CDR3 sequence: CASSRTPGTILETQYF. CDR3 bases: TGTGCCAGCAGTCGTACCCCCGGGACTATTTTAGAGACCCAGTACTTC.